This T cell receptor (beta chain) was identified in a study of T cells in localized non-small cell lung cancer (dated by TCRdb to the early 2020s). In terms of the full investigation: The study examined T cell repertoires in approximately 240 patients with early-stage NSCLC and compared tumors with uninvolved tumor-adjacent lungs. A mean age of around 66 years was recorded for the NSCLC patients, of whom 129 were male and 90 to 110 were female. All 240 or so NSCLC patients in the cohort were treatment-naive and had localized lung tumors that were resected. Overall results and qualifications from the work: Longer overall survival was associated with higher T cell density in blood, whereas shorter survival was associated with higher clonality in adjacent lung. Because the study design was exploratory, TCR variables were selected using unadjusted p-values without false-discovery rate correction. Uninvolved tumor-adjacent lung showed the highest T cell clonality, higher than tumor, which suggests more focused antigenic responses in the adjacent lung. Multi-region tumor sequencing was not performed, so intratumor heterogeneity could not be excluded. A median of roughly 60 of the top 100 tumor clones were detected in paired uninvolved adjacent lung, and around 30 of these tumor clones were also found among the top 100 clones of the paired uninvolved adjacent lung.

This clone was recorded a few times. Its antigen remains undetermined. Base qualities are not provided; no much larger clone lies one nucleotide away. At diagnosis, peripheral blood, uninvolved tumor-adjacent lung and tumor were collected and stored as a combination of fresh-frozen and FFPE material. For TCR repertoire profiling, blood samples were analyzed in the form of peripheral blood mononuclear cells. V gives up 4 bases and J gives up 0 bases, and the segment between their germline ends measures 12 bases. Counted from cysteine to phenylalanine, this CDR3 has 14 amino acids. Only the CDR3 region is kept as DNA, spanning 42 bases read in frame from base 1. CDR1 and CDR2 are read off the germline V gene (reference sequence) as GTSNPN and SVGIG. The immunoSEQ Assay was used to sequence TCR beta CDR3 regions from DNA. Regarding the original processing steps: To compute T cell density, TCR beta template counts were normalized to usable DNA, which was estimated by amplifying housekeeping genes. The preseqR package was used to estimate richness by extrapolating to 400,000 templates for PBMC samples and to 120,000 templates for tissue samples. Clonality was defined as one minus Pielou's evenness. Tissue-enriched TCRs were identified through differential abundance testing performed on productive amino-acid clonotypes, with a minimum total count of 5 and an alpha of 0.1. The Jaccard Index and the Morisita Overlap Index were used to measure repertoire overlap between compartments. GLIPH grouped TCR beta CDR3s together with public tetramer-defined viral CDR3s, and a viral motif had to include at least three viral sequences and also show V-gene enrichment. TCRdb stores this immuneACCESS table with in-frame sequences only. Part of the clones is absent; in the studies checked, under half of the shortfall reflects unresolved V genes, and no reason is known for the rest. The D gene and trimming were derived from the DNA, and the V and J assignments and clone size from that table. Here the sample has about 35,000 clones; 85% to 95% occur a single time. The top ten hold roughly 10% of the sample.

The sequence was obtained from a female donor at least 60 years old with stage II lung adenocarcinoma. The chain employs TRBV30 and TRBJ1-1; the D gene assignment is ambiguous. The specimen was peripheral blood mononuclear cells, collected before any cancer treatment. The DNA reads as follows: TGTGCCTGGACCCCGGGTACGATGAACACTGAAGCTTTCTTT. It translates to CAWTPGTMNTEAFF.